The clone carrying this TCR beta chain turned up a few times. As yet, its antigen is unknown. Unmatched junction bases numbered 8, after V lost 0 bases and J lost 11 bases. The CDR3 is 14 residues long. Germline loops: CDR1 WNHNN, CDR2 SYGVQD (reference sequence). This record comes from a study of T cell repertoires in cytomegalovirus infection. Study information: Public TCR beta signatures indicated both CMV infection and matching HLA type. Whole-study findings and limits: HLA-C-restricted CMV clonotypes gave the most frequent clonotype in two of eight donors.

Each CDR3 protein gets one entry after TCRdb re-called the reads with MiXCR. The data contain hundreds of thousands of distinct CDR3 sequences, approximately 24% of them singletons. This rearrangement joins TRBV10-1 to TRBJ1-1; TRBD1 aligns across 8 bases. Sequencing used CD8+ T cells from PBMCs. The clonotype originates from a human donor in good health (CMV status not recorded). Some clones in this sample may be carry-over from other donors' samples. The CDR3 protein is CASSESGGDRKAFF. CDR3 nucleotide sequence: TGCGCCAGCAGTGAGTCCGGAGGGGACAGGAAGGCTTTCTTT.